The 25 T cell receptor beta chains below all came from one sample that was sequenced in a study of T cell changes during pregnancy in multiple sclerosis. Data came from immunoSEQ multiplex PCR; TCRdb stores just in-frame clones and leaves some out. The table has about 51,000 clones, around 92% seen once. The sample was CD4+ T cells from peripheral blood mononuclear cells, taken in the third trimester of pregnancy. The receptors shown here come from a female donor with multiple sclerosis, enrolled in a pregnancy study.

V and J are TRBV15 and TRBJ2-1; tentatively, D is TRBD2 (6 bases). The germline V gene has CDR1 LNHNV and CDR2 YYDKDF (reference sequence). Trimming left V 5 bases short and J 2 bases short, with 10 bases between. This CDR3 has 14 amino acids. The CDR3 nucleotides read TGTGCCACCAGCCCGGGACTGACCTACAATGAGCAGTTCTTC. Residues: CATSPGLTYNEQFF.

V is TRBV27 and J is TRBJ2-7; TRBD2 is a possible D gene (5 bases). Germline-derived CDR1 and CDR2 are MNHEY and SMNVEV (reference sequence). V lost 5 bases and J lost 0, with 14 bases in between. CDR3 length equals 15 residues. In DNA form, the CDR3 reads TGTGCCAGCAGTCACAAGAGCGGCCTCTCCTACGAGCAGTACTTC. Protein: CASSHKSGLSYEQYF.

The rearrangement joins TRBV19 to TRBJ1-5, with a possible D match to TRBD1 (6 bases). Trimming took 7 bases from V and 2 from J, leaving 15 bases between them. Germline V CDR1 and CDR2: LNHDA, SQIVND (reference sequence). This CDR3 has 15 residues. The CDR3 reads CASTKKGVGNQPQHF. For the CDR3, the DNA is TGTGCCAGTACCAAGAAGGGGGTTGGCAATCAGCCCCAGCATTTT.

The J gene is TRBJ2-7, the V gene TRBV5-1; 8 nucleotides line up with TRBD2. J gave up 12 bases and V 4 bases, and 6 bases lay outside the gene matches. This CDR3 is 11 amino acids long. Germline V CDR1 and CDR2: SGHRS, YFSETQ. The CDR3 DNA is TGCGCCAGCAGCGACGGGACTAGTCGGTACTTC. This codes for CASSDGTSRYF. Together with reference TRBV5-1 and TRBJ2-7, the CDR3 gives the full variable domain: KAGVTQTPRYLIKTRGQQVTLSCSPISGHRSVSWYQQTPGQGLQFLFEYFSETQRNKGNFPGRFSGRQFSNSRSEMNVSTLELGDSALYLCASSDGTSRYFGPGTRLTVT.

The chain joins TRBV4-2 to TRBJ1-1; no clear D. V was cut by 0 bases and J by 3 bases, with 11 bases left in between. This CDR3 region has 15 residues. Germline CDR1 is LGHNA and CDR2 is YNFKEQ. DNA for the CDR3: TGTGCCAGCAGCCAAGATAACAGATTGGACACTGAAGCTTTCTTT. It is translated as CASSQDNRLDTEAFF.

The J gene is TRBJ2-2, the V gene TRBV27; the match to TRBD1 covers 7 bases. Germline-derived CDR1 and CDR2 are MNHEY and SMNVEV (reference sequence). After removal of 2 bases from V and 6 bases from J, the junction contained 9 bases not matched to a gene. The CDR3 length is 16 residues. The CDR3 sequence is CASSLRTGRSPGELFF. The CDR3 nucleotides read TGTGCCAGCAGTTTACGGACAGGCCGTTCCCCCGGGGAGCTGTTTTTT.

The rearrangement joins TRBV6-6 to TRBJ1-1, with 9 nucleotides matching TRBD1. Germline assignment: CDR1 MNHNY and CDR2 SVGAGI (reference sequence). Trimming took 0 bases from V and 5 from J; bases not matched to a gene: 4. CDR3 length: 15 residues. CDR3 bases: TGTGCCAGCAGTTACTCAACAGGGGGCCCTACTGAAGCTTTCTTT. It is translated as CASSYSTGGPTEAFF.

The chain couples TRBV6-5 to TRBJ2-5; the D gene is possibly TRBD1 (5 bases). The end of the DNA aligns better with TRBJ2-7, so the J call may be wrong. Germline CDR1 reads MNHEY; CDR2 reads SVGAGI. The CDR3 is made up of 12 amino acids. The CDR3 loop reads CAAGRGVDEQYF. The CDR3 bases are TGTGCCGCTGGAAGGGGCGTCGACGAGCAGTACTTC.

The genes are TRBV19 and TRBJ2-7, with D uncertain. This CDR3 is built from 11 residues. V lost 4 bases and J 5 bases, leaving 6 bases between the germline ends. Germline V gives CDR1 LNHDA, CDR2 SQIVND (reference sequence). In DNA form, the CDR3 reads TGTGCCAGTAGTAGCGCCCACGAGCAGTACTTC. This encodes CASSSAHEQYF.

V is TRBV27 and J is TRBJ1-2; TRBD1 is a possible D gene (6 bases). The V end was cut by 4 bases, the J end by 1 base, with 13 bases between. The CDR3 is 15 amino acids. From germline, CDR1 is MNHEY and CDR2 SMNVEV (reference sequence). CDR3 nucleotides: TGTGCCAGCAGTTCCCGGACAGCAAGTAACTATGGCTACACCTTC. As protein: CASSSRTASNYGYTF.

The chain couples TRBV27 to TRBJ1-1; D ambiguous. Trimming shortened V by 1 base and J by 3 bases, and 12 bases separated the two germline ends. This CDR3 comprises 15 residues. Germline V lookup: CDR1 MNHEY, CDR2 SMNVEV (reference sequence). The DNA for the CDR3 is TGTGCCAGCAGTTTATATCACAGCCGAGACACTGAAGCTTTCTTT. Translation: CASSLYHSRDTEAFF.

The rearrangement uses TRBV19 and TRBJ2-5, with D unresolved. The CDR3 spans 15 residues. The germline CDR1 and CDR2 sequences are LNHDA and SQIVND (reference sequence). The germline V and J ends were trimmed by 1 base and 0 bases, with 9 bases remaining between them. CDR3 DNA sequence: TGTGCCAGTAGTATAGGTAGAGGATACCAAGAGACCCAGTACTTC. It encodes CASSIGRGYQETQYF.

The chain is built from TRBV7-9 and TRBJ1-5; no firm D call. This CDR3 spans 13 amino acids. The germline V and J ends were trimmed by 5 bases and 0 bases, with 5 bases remaining between them. Per the germline V gene, CDR1 is SEHNR and CDR2 is FQNEAQ (reference sequence). The DNA of the CDR3 is TGTGCCAGCAGCCCCCTTAGCAATCAGCCCCAGCATTTT. This sequence encodes CASSPLSNQPQHF.

The rearrangement uses TRBV7-2 and TRBJ2-7; no reliable D call. Germline V gene data show CDR1 as SGHTA and CDR2 as FQGNSA. Between the trimmed V and J ends, which lost 5 bases and 5 bases, there was a span of 31 bases. The CDR3 covers 19 residues. DNA of the CDR3: TGTGCCAGCAGCCCACGAGGCTACCCAAGACCAGCTCCTACGCACGAGCAGTACTTC. Translated: CASSPRGYPRPAPTHEQYF.

The rearrangement uses TRBV9 and TRBJ1-1; TRBD1 matches 12 bases. Germline V lookup: CDR1 SGDLS, CDR2 YYNGEE. This CDR3 contains 15 residues. V lost 4 bases to trimming and J lost 8 bases; unmatched junction nucleotides: 9. The CDR3, as DNA: TGTGCCAGCAGCTCGGGGGACAGGGGGCTCGGGGAAGCTTTCTTT. Its translation is CASSSGDRGLGEAFF.

V gene TRBV7-9 combines with J gene TRBJ2-7, with 9 bases that match TRBD1. V shed 5 bases, J shed 4 bases, and the junction held 9 bases outside the gene matches. The length of the CDR3 is 15 residues. Looked up from germline, CDR1 is SEHNR and CDR2 is FQNEAQ (reference sequence). CDR3 region: CASSAAGTGSYEQYF. CDR3 bases: TGTGCCAGCAGCGCCGCCGGGACAGGGAGTTACGAGCAGTACTTC. The complete variable domain, with remaining parts taken from reference TRBV7-9 and TRBJ2-7, reads DTGVSQNPRHKITKRGQNVTFRCDPISEHNRLYWYRQTLGQGPEFLTYFQNEAQLEKSRLLSDRFSAERPKGSFSTLEIQRTEQGDSAMYLCASSAAGTGSYEQYFGPGTRLTVT.

The V and J genes are TRBV2 and TRBJ1-5, with D unresolved. CDR1 SNHLY and CDR2 FYNNEI come from the germline V gene. Trimming removed 2 bases at V and 6 bases at J, with 14 bases between. The CDR3 length is 15 residues. This CDR3 is CASSENGGRGQPQHF. CDR3 in DNA: TGTGCCAGCAGTGAAAATGGAGGTAGAGGTCAGCCCCAGCATTTT.

As DNA, the CDR3 is TGTGCCAGCGGAGGGGTTATGAACACTGAAGCTTTCTTT. It yields the protein CASGGVMNTEAFF. V is TRBV6-6 and J is TRBJ1-1; D might be TRBD1 (5 bases). The CDR3 has 13 residues. Germline V gene sequence: CDR1 MNHNY, CDR2 SVGAGI (reference sequence). Trimming pared 8 bases from V and 0 bases from J, leaving 10 bases between.

V is TRBV20-1 and J is TRBJ2-5, with no clear D. Trimming removed 7 bases at V and 3 bases at J, with 6 bases between. From germline, CDR1 is DFQATT and CDR2 SNEGSKA (reference sequence). This CDR3 comprises 10 residues. The CDR3 nucleotides read TGCAGTGGGGCAGAAGAGACCCAGTACTTC. Translated, it gives CSGAEETQYF.

The chain links TRBV7-9 to TRBJ2-7; a possible D gene is TRBD1 (6 bases). V lost 1 base to trimming and J lost 2 bases, with 15 bases between them. Germline CDR1 SEHNR, CDR2 FQNEAQ (reference sequence). The CDR3 is 16 residues long. As DNA, the CDR3 is TGTGCCAGCAGCTTAGGAGGGGGTAGGCCTACCTACGAGCAGTACTTC. Amino acid sequence: CASSLGGGRPTYEQYF.

The chain employs TRBV5-1 and TRBJ2-1; TRBD2 agrees at 7 bases. Per the germline V gene, CDR1 is SGHRS and CDR2 is YFSETQ. The CDR3 contains 16 residues. J was trimmed by 2 bases and V by 5 bases; bases with no gene match: 10. CDR3 sequence reads: CASRGGDARTYNEQFF. CDR3 nucleotide sequence: TGCGCCAGCAGGGGAGGGGACGCCAGAACCTACAATGAGCAGTTCTTC.

In its sample, this clone was seen once. This chain joins TRBV5-1 and TRBJ2-7, with TRBD1 matching over 8 bases. Germline CDR1 SGHRS, CDR2 YFSETQ. The ends lost 0 bases at V and 3 bases at J; junction bases unmatched: 2. The CDR3 loop spans 14 amino acids. CDR3 in amino acids: CASSLAGTGYEQYF. The DNA of the CDR3 is TGCGCCAGCAGCTTGGCGGGGACAGGCTACGAGCAGTACTTC.

The J gene is TRBJ2-7, the V gene TRBV7-2; 8 bases map to TRBD1. V shed 5 bases, J shed 9 bases, and the junction held 12 bases outside the gene matches. The germline V gene has CDR1 SGHTA and CDR2 FQGNSA. The CDR3 runs to 14 residues. For the CDR3, the DNA is TGTGCCAGCAGCCCACAATCGGACAGGGCCGTGCAGTACTTC. Translation gives CASSPQSDRAVQYF. Full variable domain (remainder filled in from reference TRBV7-2 and TRBJ2-7): GAGVSQSPSNKVTEKGKDVELRCDPISGHTALYWYRQSLGQGLEFLIYFQGNSAPDKSGLPSDRFSAERTGGSVSTLTIQRTQQEDSAVYLCASSPQSDRAVQYFGPGTRLTVT.

The V call is TRBV5-1, the J call TRBJ2-1; 9 bases match TRBD2. The J segment lost 7 bases and the V segment lost 1 base, leaving 6 bases of the junction unmatched. The CDR3 is 15 amino acids. Germline CDR1 is SGHRS and CDR2 is YFSETQ. Written as DNA, the CDR3 is TGCGCCAGCAGCTTGATAGCGGGAGTCGGGAATGAGCAGTTCTTC. Protein: CASSLIAGVGNEQFF.

This clone was seen only once. The gene calls are TRBV11-2 and TRBJ2-1; 12 nucleotides agree with TRBD2. With 1 base clipped from V and 2 bases from J, the junction kept 6 bases outside the gene matches. The germline gives CDR1 SGHAT, CDR2 FQNNGV. The CDR3 is 18 amino acids. The CDR3 nucleotides are TGTGCCAGCAGCTTAGTCCTAGCGGGAGGGCCTGCCTACAATGAGCAGTTCTTC. The encoded protein is CASSLVLAGGPAYNEQFF. Full variable domain (outside the CDR3, taken from reference TRBV11-2 and TRBJ2-1): EAGVAQSPRYKIIEKRQSVAFWCNPISGHATLYWYQQILGQGPKLLIQFQNNGVVDDSQLPKDRFSAERLKGVDSTLKIQPAKLEDSAVYLCASSLVLAGGPAYNEQFFGPGTRLTVL.